The clone carrying this T cell receptor (beta chain) was counted a few times. A patient was excluded if there was uncontrolled infection, other autoimmune disease, pregnancy or lactation. For the diagnoses, clinical symptoms, serum thyroxine and TRAb, thyroid ultrasound and orbital computed tomography were used. The authors took PBMCs from 10 ml fresh peripheral blood. The data were obtained in a study of T cells in Graves' hyperthyroidism and ophthalmopathy. V gave up 6 bases and J gave up 2 bases, with 14 bases separating them. CDR3 size: 15 residues. Amplified TCR beta CDR3 regions came from RNA transcripts. Researchers ran a first-round RT-PCR on the TCR CDR3 using the HTBI primer set. MiXCR was run by TCRdb on the multiplex PCR reads, yielding one entry per CDR3 protein. The sample contains roughly 380,000 distinct CDR3 sequences, over 15% of which appear only once.

The V gene is TRBV12-3 or TRBV12-4, the J gene TRBJ1-3, with D unclear. The receptor was derived from a middle-aged woman with Graves' ophthalmopathy. The specimen sequenced was blood. This CDR3 is CASSSAGSPGNTIYF. The CDR3 DNA follows: TGTGCCAGCAGCTCAGCCGGAAGCCCTGGAAACACCATATATTTT.